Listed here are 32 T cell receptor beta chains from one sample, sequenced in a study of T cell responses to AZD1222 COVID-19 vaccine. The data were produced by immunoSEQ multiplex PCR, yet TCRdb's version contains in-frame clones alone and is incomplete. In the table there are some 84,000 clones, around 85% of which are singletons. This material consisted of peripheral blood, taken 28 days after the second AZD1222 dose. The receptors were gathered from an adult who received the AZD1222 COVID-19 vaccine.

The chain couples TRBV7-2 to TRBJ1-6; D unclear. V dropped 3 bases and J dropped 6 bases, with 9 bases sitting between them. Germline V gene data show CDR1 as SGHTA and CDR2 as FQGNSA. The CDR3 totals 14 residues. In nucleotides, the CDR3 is TGTGCCAGCAGCTTGGGGTCTACTAATTCACCCCTCCACTTT. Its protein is CASSLGSTNSPLHF.

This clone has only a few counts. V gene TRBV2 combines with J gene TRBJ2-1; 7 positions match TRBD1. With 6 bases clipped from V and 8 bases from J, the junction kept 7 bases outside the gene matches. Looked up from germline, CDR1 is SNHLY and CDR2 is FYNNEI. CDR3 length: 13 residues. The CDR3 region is CASRWGQTDEQFF. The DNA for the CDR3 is TGTGCCAGCAGATGGGGACAGACCGATGAGCAGTTCTTC.

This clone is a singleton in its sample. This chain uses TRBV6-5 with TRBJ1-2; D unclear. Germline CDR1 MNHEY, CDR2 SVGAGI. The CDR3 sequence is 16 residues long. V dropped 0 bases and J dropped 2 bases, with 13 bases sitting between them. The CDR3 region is CASSYSTQSANYGYTF. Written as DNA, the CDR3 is TGTGCCAGCAGTTACTCGACCCAATCGGCGAACTATGGCTACACCTTC.

The CDR3 sequence is CASSPDRGLTGELFF. As DNA, the CDR3 is TGTGCCAGCAGCCCCGACAGGGGTCTCACCGGGGAGCTGTTTTTT. The rearrangement joins TRBV11-3 to TRBJ2-2; 8 nucleotides match TRBD1. Looked up from germline, CDR1 is SGHNT and CDR2 is YENEEA. V lost 5 bases to trimming and J lost 4 bases; unmatched junction nucleotides: 6. CDR3 length: 15 residues.

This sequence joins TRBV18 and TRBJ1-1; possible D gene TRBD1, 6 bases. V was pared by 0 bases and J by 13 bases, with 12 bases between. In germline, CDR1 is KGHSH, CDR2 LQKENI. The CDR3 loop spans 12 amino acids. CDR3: CASSPPAGAFFF. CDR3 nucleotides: TGTGCCAGCTCACCACCGGCAGGGGCCTTTTTCTTT.

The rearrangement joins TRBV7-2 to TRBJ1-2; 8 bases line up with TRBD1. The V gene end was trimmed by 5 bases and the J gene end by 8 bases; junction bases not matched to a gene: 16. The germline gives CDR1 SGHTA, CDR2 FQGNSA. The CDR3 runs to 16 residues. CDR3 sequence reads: CASSPTGGQPPGGYTF. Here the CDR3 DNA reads TGTGCCAGCAGCCCCACAGGGGGACAGCCCCCGGGGGGCTACACCTTC.

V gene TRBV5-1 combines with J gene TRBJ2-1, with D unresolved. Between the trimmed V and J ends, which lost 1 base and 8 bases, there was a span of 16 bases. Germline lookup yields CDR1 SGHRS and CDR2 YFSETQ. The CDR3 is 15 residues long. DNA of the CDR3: TGCGCCAGCAGCTTGATCCCGGGCCTGGGCGATGAGCAGTTCTTC. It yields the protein CASSLIPGLGDEQFF. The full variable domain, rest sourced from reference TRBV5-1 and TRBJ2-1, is KAGVTQTPRYLIKTRGQQVTLSCSPISGHRSVSWYQQTPGQGLQFLFEYFSETQRNKGNFPGRFSGRQFSNSRSEMNVSTLELGDSALYLCASSLIPGLGDEQFFGPGTRLTVL.

This CDR3 is CATSSDREYYEQYF. For the CDR3, the DNA is TGTGCCACCAGCAGCGACAGGGAGTACTACGAGCAGTACTTC. The rearrangement uses TRBV15 and TRBJ2-7; 7 nucleotides match TRBD1. Germline V gene sequence: CDR1 LNHNV, CDR2 YYDKDF (reference sequence). The ends lost 3 bases at V and 3 bases at J; junction bases unmatched: 5. This CDR3 contains 14 residues.

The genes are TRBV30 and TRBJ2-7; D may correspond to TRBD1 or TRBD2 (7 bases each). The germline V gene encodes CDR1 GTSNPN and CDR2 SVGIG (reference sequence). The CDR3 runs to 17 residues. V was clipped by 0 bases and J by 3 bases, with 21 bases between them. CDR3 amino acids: CAWSVAGTAFSLYEQYF. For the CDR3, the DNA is TGTGCCTGGAGTGTAGCGGGGACAGCCTTCTCCCTCTACGAGCAGTACTTC.

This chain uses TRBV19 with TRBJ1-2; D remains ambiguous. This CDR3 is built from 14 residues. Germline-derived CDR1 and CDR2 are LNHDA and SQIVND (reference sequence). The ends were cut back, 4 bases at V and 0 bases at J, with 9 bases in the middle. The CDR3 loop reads CASSRRESNYGYTF. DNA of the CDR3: TGTGCCAGTAGTAGACGGGAGTCTAACTATGGCTACACCTTC.

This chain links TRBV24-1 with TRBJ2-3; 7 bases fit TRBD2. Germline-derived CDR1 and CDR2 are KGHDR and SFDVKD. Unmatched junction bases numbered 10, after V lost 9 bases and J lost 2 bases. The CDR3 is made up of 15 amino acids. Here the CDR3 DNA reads TGTGCCACCGCCCCGGGGAGGGCCCCCACAGATACGCAGTATTTT. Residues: CATAPGRAPTDTQYF.

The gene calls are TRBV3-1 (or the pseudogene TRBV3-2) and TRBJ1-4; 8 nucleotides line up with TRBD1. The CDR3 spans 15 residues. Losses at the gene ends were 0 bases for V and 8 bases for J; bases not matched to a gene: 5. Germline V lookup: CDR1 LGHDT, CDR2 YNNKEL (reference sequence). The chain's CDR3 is CASSQDWQGAEKLFF. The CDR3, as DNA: TGTGCCAGCAGCCAAGATTGGCAGGGGGCCGAAAAACTGTTTTTT.

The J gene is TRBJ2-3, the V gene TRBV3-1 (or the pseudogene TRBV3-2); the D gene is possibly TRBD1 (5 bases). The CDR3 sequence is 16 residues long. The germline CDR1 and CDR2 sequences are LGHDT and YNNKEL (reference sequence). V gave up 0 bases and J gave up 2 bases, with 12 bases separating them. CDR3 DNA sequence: TGTGCCAGCAGCCAAGATGCACAGGAATACACAGATACGCAGTATTTT. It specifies CASSQDAQEYTDTQYF.

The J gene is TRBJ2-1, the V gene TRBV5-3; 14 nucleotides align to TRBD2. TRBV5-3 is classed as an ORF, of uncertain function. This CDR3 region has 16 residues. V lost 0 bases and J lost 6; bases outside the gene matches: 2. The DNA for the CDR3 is TGTGCCAGAAGCTTGGTAGGACTAGCGGGGGGCAATGAGCAGTTCTTC. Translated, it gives CARSLVGLAGGNEQFF.

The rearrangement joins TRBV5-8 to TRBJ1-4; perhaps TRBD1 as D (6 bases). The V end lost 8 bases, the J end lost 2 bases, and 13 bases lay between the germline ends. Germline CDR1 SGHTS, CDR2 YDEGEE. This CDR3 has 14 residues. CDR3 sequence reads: CASCTGLTNEKLFF. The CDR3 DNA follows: TGTGCCAGTTGTACAGGGTTGACTAATGAAAAACTGTTTTTT.

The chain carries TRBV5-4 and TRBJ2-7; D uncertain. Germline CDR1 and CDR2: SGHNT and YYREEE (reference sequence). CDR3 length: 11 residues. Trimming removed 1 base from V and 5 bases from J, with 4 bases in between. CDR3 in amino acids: CASSLRDEQYF. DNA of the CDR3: TGTGCCAGCAGCTTGAGGGACGAGCAGTACTTC.

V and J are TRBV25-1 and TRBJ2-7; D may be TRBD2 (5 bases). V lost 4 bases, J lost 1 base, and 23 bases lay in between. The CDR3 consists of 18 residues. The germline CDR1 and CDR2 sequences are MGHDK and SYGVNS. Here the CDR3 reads CASSANFGNSRGSYEQYF. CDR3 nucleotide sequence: TGTGCCAGCAGTGCGAACTTCGGGAACAGTCGCGGTTCCTACGAGCAGTACTTC.

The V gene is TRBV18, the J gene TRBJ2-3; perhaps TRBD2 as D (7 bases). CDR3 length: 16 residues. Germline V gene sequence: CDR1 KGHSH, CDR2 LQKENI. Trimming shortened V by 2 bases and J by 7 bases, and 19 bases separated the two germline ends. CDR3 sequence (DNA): TGTGCCAGCTCACCAGCGGGGGCCGCCGTCTCCAATACGCAGTATTTT. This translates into CASSPAGAAVSNTQYF.

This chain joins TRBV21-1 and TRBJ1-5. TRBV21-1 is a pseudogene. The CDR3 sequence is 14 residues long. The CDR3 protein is CASWGRVSNQPQHF. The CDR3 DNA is TGTGCCAGCTGGGGGAGGGTTAGCAATCAGCCCCAGCATTTT.

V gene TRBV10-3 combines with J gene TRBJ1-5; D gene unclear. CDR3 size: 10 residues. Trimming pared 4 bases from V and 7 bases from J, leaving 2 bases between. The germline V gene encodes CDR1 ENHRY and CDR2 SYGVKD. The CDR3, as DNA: TGTGCCATCAGTGGCCAGCCCCAGCATTTT. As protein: CAISGQPQHF.

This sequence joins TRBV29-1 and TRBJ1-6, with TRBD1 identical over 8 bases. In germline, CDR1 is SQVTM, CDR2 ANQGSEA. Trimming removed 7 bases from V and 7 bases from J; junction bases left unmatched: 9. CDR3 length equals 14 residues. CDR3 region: CSARQGMGNSPLHF. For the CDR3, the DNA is TGCAGCGCTAGACAGGGGATGGGCAATTCACCCCTCCACTTT.

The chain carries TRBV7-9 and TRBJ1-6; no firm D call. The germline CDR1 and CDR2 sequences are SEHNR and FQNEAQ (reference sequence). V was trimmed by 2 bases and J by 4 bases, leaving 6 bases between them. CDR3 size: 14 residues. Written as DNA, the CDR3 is TGTGCCAGCAGCTTACCGGGGTATAATTCACCCCTCCACTTT. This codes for CASSLPGYNSPLHF.

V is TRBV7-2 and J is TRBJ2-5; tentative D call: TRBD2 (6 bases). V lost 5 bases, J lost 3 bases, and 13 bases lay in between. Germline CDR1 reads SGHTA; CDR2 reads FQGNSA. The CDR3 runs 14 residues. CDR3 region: CASSPPGGEETQYF. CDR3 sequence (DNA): TGTGCCAGCAGCCCACCTGGCGGGGAAGAGACCCAGTACTTC.

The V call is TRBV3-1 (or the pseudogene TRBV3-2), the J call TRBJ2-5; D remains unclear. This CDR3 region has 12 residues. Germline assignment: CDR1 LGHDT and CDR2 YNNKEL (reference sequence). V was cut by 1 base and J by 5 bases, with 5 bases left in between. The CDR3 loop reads CASSQVTETQYF. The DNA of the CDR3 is TGTGCCAGCAGCCAAGTTACGGAGACCCAGTACTTC.

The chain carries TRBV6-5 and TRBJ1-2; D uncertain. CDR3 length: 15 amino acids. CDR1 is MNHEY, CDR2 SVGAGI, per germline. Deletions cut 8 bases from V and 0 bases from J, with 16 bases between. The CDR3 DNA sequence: TGTGCCAGCCGTACCGGGAGGGCAGCTAACTATGGCTACACCTTC. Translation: CASRTGRAANYGYTF.

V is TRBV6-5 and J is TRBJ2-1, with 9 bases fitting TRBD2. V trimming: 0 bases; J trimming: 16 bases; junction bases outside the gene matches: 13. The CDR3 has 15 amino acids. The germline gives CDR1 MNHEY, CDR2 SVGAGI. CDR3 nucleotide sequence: TGTGCCAGCAGTTACTCGTTGGGCGGGGGGGCCTATTTATTCTTC. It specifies CASSYSLGGGAYLFF.

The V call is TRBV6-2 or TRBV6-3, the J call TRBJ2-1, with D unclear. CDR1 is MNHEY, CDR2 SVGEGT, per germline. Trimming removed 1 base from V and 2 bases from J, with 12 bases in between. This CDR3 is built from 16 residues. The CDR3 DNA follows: TGTGCCAGCAGTTACTACCCGCTAGTAGCCTACAATGAGCAGTTCTTC. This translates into CASSYYPLVAYNEQFF.

CDR3 region: CASSQDYFGAHQPQHF. DNA for the CDR3: TGCGCCAGCAGCCAAGATTATTTCGGGGCTCATCAGCCCCAGCATTTT. The chain has TRBV4-1 and TRBJ1-5; possibly TRBD1 for D (5 bases). Looked up from germline, CDR1 is MGHRA and CDR2 is YSYEKL. The CDR3 contains 16 residues. Between the trimmed V and J ends, which lost 0 bases and 5 bases, there was a span of 14 bases.

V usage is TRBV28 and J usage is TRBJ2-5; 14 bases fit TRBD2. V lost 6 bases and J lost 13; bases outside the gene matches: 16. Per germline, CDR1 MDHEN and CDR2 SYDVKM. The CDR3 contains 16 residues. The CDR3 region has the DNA TGTGCCAGCAGCTCCCCCTCGGGGACTAGCGGGGGATTCATGTACTTC. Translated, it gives CASSSPSGTSGGFMYF. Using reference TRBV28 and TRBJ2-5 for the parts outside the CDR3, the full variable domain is DVKVTQSSRYLVKRTGEKVFLECVQDMDHENMFWYRQDPGLGLRLIYFSYDVKMKEKGDIPEGYSVSREKKERFSLILESASTNQTSMYLCASSSPSGTSGGFMYFGPGTRLLVL.

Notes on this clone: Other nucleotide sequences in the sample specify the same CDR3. The CDR3: CASRPGGRGDTQYF. The CDR3 region has the DNA TGTGCCAGCAGGCCAGGGGGCAGGGGAGATACGCAGTATTTT. The J gene is TRBJ2-3, the V gene TRBV7-2; TRBD1 matches at 8 bases. The V gene's germline CDR1 is SGHTA and CDR2 FQGNSA. V gave up 6 bases and J gave up 5 bases; unmatched junction bases: 7. The CDR3 is 14 residues long.

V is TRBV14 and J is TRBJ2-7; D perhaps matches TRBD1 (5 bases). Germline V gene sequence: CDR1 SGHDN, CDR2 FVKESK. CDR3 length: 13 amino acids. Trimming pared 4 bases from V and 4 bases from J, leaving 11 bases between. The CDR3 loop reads CASSRGYNYEQYF. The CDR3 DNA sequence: TGTGCCAGCAGCCGGGGCTATAATTACGAGCAGTACTTC.

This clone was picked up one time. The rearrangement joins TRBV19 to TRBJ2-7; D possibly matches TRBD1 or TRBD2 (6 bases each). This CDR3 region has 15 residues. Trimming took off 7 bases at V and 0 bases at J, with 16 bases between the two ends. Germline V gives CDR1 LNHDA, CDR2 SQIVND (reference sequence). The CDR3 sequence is CASTQEGGGSYEQYF. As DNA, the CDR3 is TGTGCCAGTACTCAGGAGGGGGGCGGCTCCTACGAGCAGTACTTC.